This T cell receptor (beta chain) was sequenced in a study of shared clonotypes between healthy human individuals. Study outcomes and limitations: The study drew on few donors, limiting represented genetic and exposure-history diversity.

As for this clone: Its antigen is still unknown.

Methods used by the authors: ImmunoSEQ gave junction-only sequences without quality scores, so filtering differed. Clones were sequenced by immunoSEQ multiplex PCR, and TCRdb holds only the in-frame ones, with some missing. The D gene and trimming were derived from the DNA, and the V and J assignments and clone size from that table. Altogether fewer than 550,000 clones are present, 75% to 80% being singletons, with the ten largest covering roughly an eighth. Unsorted samples used some 89 million PBMCs for genomic DNA. This TCR was recovered from a middle-aged woman in good health. Some clones in this sample may be carry-over from other donors' samples. The sequenced sample consisted of PBMCs.

The CDR3 region is CASSLTGIRRTPTNEKLFF. The DNA for the CDR3 is TGCGCCAGCAGCTTGACAGGGATTAGAAGGACGCCTACTAATGAAAAACTGTTTTTT. This chain connects TRBV5-1 to TRBJ1-4, with D perhaps TRBD1 (6 bases). This CDR3 is 19 amino acids long. V lost 1 base to trimming and J lost 2 bases, with 21 bases between them. Germline V gene sequence: CDR1 SGHRS, CDR2 YFSETQ.